A selection of T cell receptor beta chains follows, all from one sample in a study of OX40 agonist ivuxolimab in advanced cancers. Only in-frame clones appear in the TCRdb table, and some are missing; sequencing was by immunoSEQ multiplex PCR. This repertoire shows around 80,000 clones, roughly 92% found once; its top ten account for around 0.64%. The specimen comprised CD4+ or CD8+ T cells sorted from blood, sampled in a trial of the OX40 agonist ivuxolimab. Every receptor here comes from an adult with an advanced solid tumor such as melanoma, head and neck, liver or kidney cancer. Each CDR3 is given with its conserved first and last residue. The D gene is left open where the match is weak. Expanded clones are given a class, and other clones once, few, many or no size at all.

TRBV19,NA,NA,TRBJ2-3,CASSIDAGTSTDTQYF,TGTGCCAGTAGTATAGATGCGGGGACTAGCACAGATACGCAGTATTTT
TRBV7-2,NA,NA,TRBJ2-7,CASSPQPGTRPYEQYF,TGTGCCAGCAGCCCCCAGCCCGGGACTCGACCCTACGAGCAGTACTTC
TRBV15,NA,NA,TRBJ2-5,CATSRDRAVKKTQYF,TGTGCCACCAGCAGAGACAGGGCGGTGAAAAAGACCCAGTACTTC
TRBV5-1,NA,medium-sized,TRBJ2-2,CASSLAVANTGELFF,TGCGCCAGCAGCTTGGCAGTCGCGAACACCGGGGAGCTGTTTTTT
TRBV18,NA,NA,TRBJ2-7,CASSPPSAGLGEQYF,TGTGCCAGCTCACCACCGTCAGCGGGTCTTGGCGAGCAGTACTTC
TRBV6-5,TRBD1,NA,TRBJ1-1,CATRTGGGTEAFF,TGTGCCACCCGGACAGGGGGAGGGACTGAAGCTTTCTTT
TRBV14,NA,NA,TRBJ2-3,CASSQDLGMADTQYF,TGTGCCAGCAGCCAAGATCTGGGTATGGCAGATACGCAGTATTTT
TRBV6-6,NA,NA,TRBJ1-3,CASSYWSDFSGNTIYF,TGTGCCAGCAGTTACTGGTCAGATTTCTCTGGAAACACCATATATTTT
TRBV7-9,TRBD1,NA,TRBJ2-7,CASSLGGRGQDEQYF,TGTGCCAGCAGCTTAGGTGGCAGGGGGCAAGACGAGCAGTACTTC
TRBV7-2,NA,NA,TRBJ2-1,CASSFPGLYNEQFF,TGTGCCAGCAGCTTCCCGGGACTTTACAATGAGCAGTTCTTC
TRBV9,NA,NA,TRBJ2-5,CASSVSRALETQYF,TGTGCCAGCAGCGTTTCGAGGGCCTTAGAGACCCAGTACTTC
TRBV2,TRBD1,NA,TRBJ2-5,CASGRDREETQYF,TGTGCCAGCGGGAGGGACAGGGAAGAGACCCAGTACTTC
TRBV27,NA,NA,TRBJ1-5,CASSTRDTSTIFNNQPQHF,TGTGCCAGCAGTACCCGGGACACTAGTACCATCTTTAACAATCAGCCCCAGCATTTT
TRBV6-1,TRBD2,NA,TRBJ2-1,CASSGPRGGIYNEQFF,TGTGCCAGCAGTGGGCCTCGCGGGGGTATCTACAATGAGCAGTTCTTC
TRBV15,NA,NA,TRBJ2-6,CATSSALPLTGANVLTF,TGTGCCACCAGCAGCGCCCTCCCCCTCACTGGGGCCAACGTCCTGACTTTC
TRBV2,TRBD1,NA,TRBJ2-7,CASLGQAYEQYF,TGTGCCAGCCTGGGACAGGCCTACGAGCAGTACTTC
TRBV2,NA,NA,TRBJ1-2,CASPRALIGYTF,TGTGCCAGCCCCCGGGCTCTTATAGGCTACACCTTC
TRBV28,NA,NA,TRBJ2-1,CASSLSAGYNEQFF,TGTGCCAGCAGTTTATCGGCAGGCTACAATGAGCAGTTCTTC
TRBV6-1,TRBD1,NA,TRBJ2-7,CASRPGQSYEQYF,TGTGCCAGCAGACCGGGACAGTCCTACGAGCAGTACTTC
TRBV29-1,TRBD1,NA,TRBJ1-2,CSVRTGNGYTF,TGCAGCGTAAGGACAGGGAATGGCTACACCTTC
TRBV5-7,NA,NA,TRBJ1-4,CASSLKATNEKLFF,TGTGCCAGCAGCCTAAAAGCAACTAATGAAAAACTGTTTTTT
TRBV5-1,TRBD1,NA,TRBJ2-7,CASSLAGTGLDEQYF,TGCGCCAGCAGCTTGGCCGGGACAGGGCTCGACGAGCAGTACTTC
TRBV30,NA,NA,TRBJ2-1,CAWSVGVKNEQFF,TGTGCCTGGAGTGTAGGGGTAAAGAATGAGCAGTTCTTC
TRBV5-1,TRBD1,NA,TRBJ1-6,CASSLVQGEGPLHF,TGCGCCAGCAGCTTGGTTCAGGGGGAGGGACCCCTCCACTTT
TRBV4-2,NA,NA,TRBJ2-5,CASSQDARQETQYF,TGTGCCAGCAGCCAAGACGCGAGACAAGAGACCCAGTACTTC
TRBV6-1,TRBD1,NA,TRBJ2-5,CASSETGGRETQYF,TGTGCCAGCAGTGAGACAGGGGGCAGAGAGACCCAGTACTTC
TRBV9,TRBD2,NA,TRBJ2-1,CASSVSGTSSYNEQFF,TGTGCCAGCAGCGTTAGCGGGACCAGCTCCTACAATGAGCAGTTCTTC
TRBV5-4,NA,once,TRBJ2-3,CASSFDRQGSDTQYF,TGTGCCAGCAGTTTTGATCGGCAGGGTTCAGATACGCAGTATTTT
TRBV25-1,NA,NA,TRBJ2-3,CASSADFQDTQYF,TGTGCCAGCAGTGCGGATTTTCAAGATACGCAGTATTTT
TRBV30,NA,NA,TRBJ1-1,CAWRGSGVGGEAFF,TGTGCCTGGAGAGGGTCGGGGGTAGGAGGTGAAGCTTTCTTT
TRBV19,NA,NA,TRBJ1-1,CASSIDGTLANTEAFF,TGTGCCAGTAGTATAGACGGGACCCTCGCTAACACTGAAGCTTTCTTT
TRBV5-6,TRBD2,few,TRBJ2-7,CASSLSRDYRYEQYF,TGTGCCAGCAGCTTGTCAAGGGACTATCGCTACGAGCAGTACTTC
TRBV2,NA,few,TRBJ1-1,CASIIQENTEAFF,TGTGCCAGCATTATACAGGAGAACACTGAAGCTTTCTTT
TRBV5-6,NA,NA,TRBJ1-4,CASRPRTASTNEKLFF,TGTGCCAGCAGGCCGCGGACAGCTTCAACTAATGAAAAACTGTTTTTT
TRBV11-2,NA,NA,TRBJ2-3,CASSFLLAGVGDTQYF,TGTGCCAGCAGCTTTCTTCTAGCAGGGGTAGGGGATACGCAGTATTTT
TRBV6-5,TRBD1,NA,TRBJ2-5,CASSRGTGTETQYF,TGTGCCAGCAGTCGCGGGACAGGGACAGAGACCCAGTACTTC
TRBV13,TRBD1,NA,TRBJ1-1,CASTTTGPPNTEAFF,TGTGCCAGCACAACGACAGGGCCACCGAACACTGAAGCTTTCTTT
TRBV2,TRBD1,NA,TRBJ1-4,CASSQGAAANEKLFF,TGTGCCAGCAGCCAGGGGGCCGCCGCTAATGAAAAACTGTTTTTT
TRBV7-8,NA,NA,TRBJ2-5,CASSFLRPGETQYF,TGTGCCAGCAGCTTTCTTCGACCGGGGGAGACCCAGTACTTC
TRBV11-3,TRBD2,NA,TRBJ2-7,CASSPTSGMYEQYF,TGTGCCAGCAGCCCAACTAGCGGGATGTACGAGCAGTACTTC
TRBV15,TRBD2,NA,TRBJ2-1,CATSGQGLAGGHEQFF,TGTGCCACCAGCGGCCAGGGACTAGCGGGAGGGCATGAGCAGTTCTTC
TRBV30,NA,NA,TRBJ1-5,CAWSAHRNQPQHF,TGTGCCTGGAGTGCTCACAGGAATCAGCCCCAGCATTTT
TRBV10-3,NA,NA,TRBJ1-1,CAISASGTPNEAFF,TGTGCCATCAGTGCCTCCGGGACACCGAATGAAGCTTTCTTT
TRBV6-1,NA,NA,TRBJ1-2,CASSETGQRGYTF,TGTGCCAGCAGTGAAACAGGACAGCGGGGCTACACCTTC
TRBV10-2,TRBD2,NA,TRBJ2-1,CASRRTSGRAWNEQFF,TGCGCCAGCAGGAGGACTAGCGGGAGGGCCTGGAATGAGCAGTTCTTC
TRBV2,NA,few,TRBJ1-2,CASSEGQDYGYTF,TGTGCCAGCAGTGAAGGACAGGATTATGGCTACACCTTC
TRBV6-6,TRBD1,NA,TRBJ2-1,CASRWTGFEQFF,TGTGCCAGCAGATGGACAGGGTTTGAGCAGTTCTTC
TRBV2,NA,NA,TRBJ2-7,CASSQNSYEQYF,TGTGCCAGCTCACAGAACTCCTACGAGCAGTACTTC
TRBV6-1,TRBD1,NA,TRBJ2-5,CASSLDRGLRETQYF,TGTGCCAGCAGTTTAGACAGGGGTCTACGAGAGACCCAGTACTTC
TRBV5-1,NA,NA,TRBJ2-3,CASSLSRGPESTDTQYF,TGCGCCAGCAGCTTGAGTCGGGGTCCTGAAAGCACAGATACGCAGTATTTT
TRBV25-1,NA,NA,TRBJ1-2,CASSEWNREDYGYTF,TGTGCCAGCAGTGAATGGAACAGGGAGGACTATGGCTACACCTTC